This entry lists 7 T cell receptor beta chains sequenced from one sample in a study of identical twins. In TCRdb, the 5' RACE reads were re-called with MiXCR into one record per CDR3 protein. The data show about 720,000 distinct CDR3 sequences, with over 15% seen just once and roughly 13% held by the top ten. These data also formed part of another study, on T cells expressing NK-cell markers.

The sequencing input was PBMCs. These receptors originate from a woman aged 18-30 years in good health.

This clonotype was detected a few times. V gene TRBV5-1 combines with J gene TRBJ1-4, with unresolved D. Germline CDR1 reads SGHRS; CDR2 reads YFSETQ. CDR3 size: 15 residues. With 4 bases removed from V and 1 base from J, the gap between germline ends came to 11 bases. As DNA, the CDR3 is TGCGCCAGCAGCCCTGTCCCTGGAACTAATGAAAAACTGTTTTTT. Its protein is CASSPVPGTNEKLFF.

A few counts support this clonotype. The chain couples TRBV20-1 to TRBJ2-7, with D perhaps matching TRBD2 (6 bases). Trimming cost V 2 bases and J 2 bases, with 16 bases left between them. There are 15 residues in the CDR3. CDR1 and CDR2 (germline): DFQATT, SNEGSKA (reference sequence). The CDR3: CSARNLPGTAYEQYF. The CDR3 DNA follows: TGCAGTGCTAGAAACCTTCCCGGGACTGCCTACGAGCAGTACTTC.

This clonotype appeared a few times. V gene TRBV6-5 combines with J gene TRBJ1-2; 8 bases fit TRBD1. The trim removed 3 bases at V and 6 bases at J, leaving 6 bases unmatched. CDR1 is MNHEY and CDR2 is SVGAGI in the germline V gene. This CDR3 is 14 amino acids long. The CDR3 sequence: CASSYYQGANGYTF. The DNA for the CDR3 is TGTGCCAGCAGTTATTATCAGGGGGCGAATGGCTACACCTTC.

This clonotype occurred a few times. The chain combines TRBV6-5 with TRBJ2-5, with 10 bases identical to TRBD2. This CDR3 has 15 amino acids. Looked up from germline, CDR1 is MNHEY and CDR2 is SVGAGI. V lost 4 bases and J lost 2; bases outside the gene matches: 4. DNA for the CDR3: TGTGCCAGCAGTTCCGGGACTAGCGCGCAAGAGACCCAGTACTTC. Its translation is CASSSGTSAQETQYF.

This chain connects TRBV10-3 to TRBJ2-2; D may be TRBD1 or TRBD2 (5 bases each). This CDR3 has 15 amino acids. The germline CDR1 and CDR2 sequences are ENHRY and SYGVKD. V was clipped by 7 bases and J by 0 bases, with 12 bases between them. The CDR3 DNA reads as TGTGCCATCACTACCGGGACCGCGAACACCGGGGAGCTGTTTTTT. Its translation: CAITTGTANTGELFF.

The CDR3 DNA reads TGTGCCAGCAGCTTAGAACAGACCACAGATACGCAGTATTTT. Its translation: CASSLEQTTDTQYF. The gene calls are TRBV7-9 and TRBJ2-3; D uncertain. Germline CDR1 is SEHNR and CDR2 is FQNEAQ (reference sequence). The CDR3 loop spans 14 amino acids. V was shortened by 1 base and J by 2 bases, with 7 bases between the two germline ends.

This chain joins TRBV5-6 and TRBJ2-1, with TRBD2 matching 7 bases. CDR3 size: 14 residues. The V gene end was trimmed by 3 bases and the J gene end by 6 bases; junction bases not matched to a gene: 6. The germline V gene encodes CDR1 SGHDT and CDR2 YYEEEE. CDR3 sequence: CASSSGLPGNEQFF. CDR3 bases: TGTGCCAGCAGCTCGGGACTACCGGGCAATGAGCAGTTCTTC.